The rows below give T cell receptor beta chains drawn from one sample of a study of blood T cell repertoires in COVID-19. The repertoire was sequenced with immunoSEQ multiplex PCR; TCRdb's copy has only in-frame clones and lacks some. Of roughly 130,000 clones in the sample, roughly 88% were seen once. Specimen: peripheral blood. These receptors came from a man in his sixties with active or convalescent COVID-19. Each CDR3 is given with its conserved first and last residue. Each record gives: J gene, D gene, CDR3 length, clone size, V gene, CDR3 DNA, CDR3 protein. D genes are given only for firm matches. The size entry is marked missing in some rows and otherwise reads once, few, many or a size class.

J: TRBJ2-5
D: -
length: 13
size: -
V: TRBV12-3/TRBV12-4
DNA: TGTGCCAGCAGTTACAGGGGGGGTGAGACCCAGTACTTC
CDR3: CASSYRGGETQYF

J: TRBJ2-1
D: -
length: 15
size: few
V: TRBV19
DNA: TGTGCCAGTAGTTCCGGGACAACGAGCTACAATGAGCAGTTCTTC
CDR3: CASSSGTTSYNEQFF

J: TRBJ1-5
D: -
length: 13
size: -
V: TRBV19
DNA: TGTGCCAGTAGTTCTTCCTCAGGTCAGCCCCAGCATTTT
CDR3: CASSSSSGQPQHF

J: TRBJ2-3
D: -
length: 14
size: -
V: TRBV6-2/TRBV6-3
DNA: TGTGCCAGCAGTTCACCCTCGGGCACAGATACGCAGTATTTT
CDR3: CASSSPSGTDTQYF

J: TRBJ1-1
D: -
length: 13
size: -
V: TRBV27
DNA: TGTGCCAGTCACAGGGCCATGAACACTGAAGCTTTCTTT
CDR3: CASHRAMNTEAFF

J: TRBJ1-1
D: -
length: 11
size: once
V: TRBV6-4
DNA: TGTGCCAGTCGGGGGGGCGCTGAAGCTTTCTTT
CDR3: CASRGGAEAFF

J: TRBJ1-6
D: TRBD1
length: 14
size: -
V: TRBV28
DNA: TGTGCCAGCAGTTCGGGGACAGGGAATTCACCCCTCCACTTT
CDR3: CASSSGTGNSPLHF

J: TRBJ1-3
D: -
length: 16
size: -
V: TRBV20-1
DNA: TGCAGTGCTAGTACCCGAGGGCCTGTCGCTGGAAACACCATATATTTT
CDR3: CSASTRGPVAGNTIYF

J: TRBJ2-4
D: TRBD1
length: 17
size: -
V: TRBV6-1
DNA: TGTGCCAGCAGTGGGCCCTTGACAGGGGCGTCCAAAAACATTCAGTACTTC
CDR3: CASSGPLTGASKNIQYF

J: TRBJ2-3
D: TRBD1
length: 13
size: -
V: TRBV10-3
DNA: TGTGCCATCGGACAGGGCGCCGGGGATACGCAGTATTTT
CDR3: CAIGQGAGDTQYF

J: TRBJ2-7
D: TRBD1
length: 14
size: -
V: TRBV19
DNA: TGTGCCAGTCAGAAGCAAGGACAGGCCTACGAGCAGTACTTC
CDR3: CASQKQGQAYEQYF

J: TRBJ1-2
D: -
length: 15
size: -
V: TRBV21-1
DNA: TGTGCCAGCAGCAAAGGTCCAGGGCACGGCTATGGCTACACCTTC
CDR3: CASSKGPGHGYGYTF

J: TRBJ1-5
D: TRBD1
length: 17
size: -
V: TRBV5-8
DNA: TGTGCCAGCAGCCCCGGGACAGGGGCCTTTCTTAATCAGCCCCAGCATTTT
CDR3: CASSPGTGAFLNQPQHF

J: TRBJ1-2
D: -
length: 16
size: -
V: TRBV6-5
DNA: TGTGCCAGCAGTTACAACCCAGTCCTAGCTAACTATGGCTACACCTTC
CDR3: CASSYNPVLANYGYTF

J: TRBJ1-5
D: TRBD1
length: 15
size: -
V: TRBV6-1
DNA: TGTGCCAGCAGTGATGACAGGGGGTACAATCAGCCCCAGCATTTT
CDR3: CASSDDRGYNQPQHF

J: TRBJ2-2
D: -
length: 12
size: -
V: TRBV12-3/TRBV12-4
DNA: TGTGCCAGCAGGACACAGGGCGGGGAGCTGTTTTTT
CDR3: CASRTQGGELFF

J: TRBJ2-7
D: TRBD2
length: 14
size: -
V: TRBV6-5
DNA: TGTGCCAGCAGTTCCCCGGGGGAGGGCTACGAGCAGTACTTC
CDR3: CASSSPGEGYEQYF

J: TRBJ1-1
D: TRBD1
length: 17
size: -
V: TRBV9
DNA: TGTGCCAGCAGCGCCACGGACAGGGCGGGGAGGGACACTGAAGCTTTCTTT
CDR3: CASSATDRAGRDTEAFF

J: TRBJ2-7
D: TRBD1
length: 14
size: -
V: TRBV10-3
DNA: TGTGCCATCAGTGACGGACAGGGGTCGGCCGAGCAGTACTTC
CDR3: CAISDGQGSAEQYF

J: TRBJ2-7
D: -
length: 12
size: -
V: TRBV30
DNA: TGTGCCTGGACACTATCGGGTTACGAGCAGTACTTC
CDR3: CAWTLSGYEQYF

J: TRBJ2-7
D: -
length: 15
size: -
V: TRBV5-8
DNA: TGTGCCAGCAGCTTGGTGAGCCTCAGAGGCTACGAGCAGTACTTC
CDR3: CASSLVSLRGYEQYF

J: TRBJ2-1
D: -
length: 14
size: -
V: TRBV29-1
DNA: TGCAGCGCCCAACGTGGCGGGATGTACAATGAGCAGTTCTTC
CDR3: CSAQRGGMYNEQFF

J: TRBJ2-6
D: TRBD1
length: 17
size: -
V: TRBV7-9
DNA: TGTGCCAGCTGTCCCGGAACAGGGGGGTCTGGGGCCAACGTCCTGACTTTC
CDR3: CASCPGTGGSGANVLTF

J: TRBJ2-6
D: -
length: 16
size: few
V: TRBV15
DNA: TGTGCCACCAGCAGAGATCGCAGCTCTGGGGCCAACGTCCTGACTTTC
CDR3: CATSRDRSSGANVLTF

J: TRBJ2-7
D: -
length: 18
size: -
V: TRBV11-2
DNA: TGTGCCAGCAGCGCTGATGGGCGGGGCCGGTCCACTTCATACGAGCAGTACTTC
CDR3: CASSADGRGRSTSYEQYF

J: TRBJ2-5
D: TRBD1
length: 17
size: -
V: TRBV24-1
DNA: TGTGCCACCAGTGACCCCAAATTACAGGGGGCAAGAGAGACCCAGTACTTC
CDR3: CATSDPKLQGARETQYF

J: TRBJ2-2
D: -
length: 14
size: once
V: TRBV7-3
DNA: TGTGCCAGCCTAGGAGATGCCCACCACGGGGAGCTGTTTTTT
CDR3: CASLGDAHHGELFF

J: TRBJ2-7
D: TRBD1
length: 15
size: many
V: TRBV14
DNA: TGTGCCAGCAGCCGCGGACAGGGAAGCTCCTACGAGCAGTACTTC
CDR3: CASSRGQGSSYEQYF

J: TRBJ2-7
D: TRBD1
length: 15
size: -
V: TRBV28
DNA: TGTGCCAGCAGGATAATGGGGACAGGGAGGTACGAGCAGTACTTC
CDR3: CASRIMGTGRYEQYF

J: TRBJ2-1
D: TRBD2
length: 18
size: -
V: TRBV9
DNA: TGTGCCAGCAGCGTTGGACTAGCGGGCCCCCGCTCCTACAATGAGCAGTTCTTC
CDR3: CASSVGLAGPRSYNEQFF

J: TRBJ2-7
D: TRBD2
length: 16
size: -
V: TRBV9
DNA: TGTGCCAGCAGCGTAGGAGGGACTAGTGGACTTTACGAGCAGTACTTC
CDR3: CASSVGGTSGLYEQYF

J: TRBJ2-1
D: TRBD2
length: 17
size: -
V: TRBV6-2/TRBV6-3
DNA: TGTGCCAGCAGTCTCCGACCGGGACTAGCGGTCTACAATGAGCAGTTCTTC
CDR3: CASSLRPGLAVYNEQFF

J: TRBJ2-7
D: TRBD2
length: 17
size: -
V: TRBV14
DNA: TGTGCCAGCAGCCAAAGTCTAGCGGGAGGCCTAACCTACGAGCAGTACTTC
CDR3: CASSQSLAGGLTYEQYF

J: TRBJ2-2
D: TRBD2
length: 16
size: -
V: TRBV5-6
DNA: TGTGCCAGCAGCTTGTTTGGGACTAGCGGGACCGGGGAGCTGTTTTTT
CDR3: CASSLFGTSGTGELFF

J: TRBJ2-1
D: -
length: 15
size: -
V: TRBV6-6
DNA: TGTGCCAGCAGTTACTCGCAGACTCTCTACAATGAGCAGTTCTTC
CDR3: CASSYSQTLYNEQFF

J: TRBJ2-1
D: TRBD2
length: 15
size: -
V: TRBV11-3
DNA: TGTGCCAGCAGCTTAGGGGCGGGAGCGGGTAATGAGCAGTTCTTC
CDR3: CASSLGAGAGNEQFF

J: TRBJ1-1
D: -
length: 14
size: -
V: TRBV7-3
DNA: TGTGCCAGCAGCAAACAGCCGGCGAACACTGAAGCTTTCTTT
CDR3: CASSKQPANTEAFF

J: TRBJ2-2
D: TRBD1
length: 15
size: -
V: TRBV6-6
DNA: TGTGCCAGCAGACCGGGACAGGGGAACACCGGGGAGCTGTTTTTT
CDR3: CASRPGQGNTGELFF

J: TRBJ1-2
D: TRBD1
length: 15
size: few
V: TRBV6-6
DNA: TGTGCCAGCAGTTACTCGACAGGGGGCAGCTATGGCTACACCTTC
CDR3: CASSYSTGGSYGYTF

J: TRBJ2-5
D: -
length: 16
size: -
V: TRBV5-5
DNA: TGTGCCAGCAGCCGCTTCCTCGGACAGTCCCAAGAGACCCAATACTTC
CDR3: CASSRFLGQSQETQYF

J: TRBJ1-2
D: -
length: 14
size: once
V: TRBV19
DNA: TGTGCCAGTTCACAGCAGCCTACTAACTATGGCTACACCTTC
CDR3: CASSQQPTNYGYTF

J: TRBJ2-7
D: -
length: 14
size: -
V: TRBV19
DNA: TGTGCCAGTATGTCCGGGACACCTACCTACGAGCAGTACTTC
CDR3: CASMSGTPTYEQYF

J: TRBJ1-1
D: TRBD1
length: 12
size: -
V: TRBV4-2
DNA: TGTGCCAGCAGCGAAACAGGGGATGAAGCTTTCTTT
CDR3: CASSETGDEAFF

J: TRBJ1-2
D: TRBD1
length: 15
size: -
V: TRBV7-2
DNA: TGTGCCAGCAGGTTAGGGACAGCGAAATTTTATGGCTACACCTTC
CDR3: CASRLGTAKFYGYTF

J: TRBJ1-1
D: TRBD1
length: 13
size: -
V: TRBV5-6
DNA: TGTGCCAGCAGCTGGGGGACAGGCCTTGAAGCTTTCTTT
CDR3: CASSWGTGLEAFF

J: TRBJ1-4
D: TRBD1
length: 13
size: -
V: TRBV23-1
DNA: TGCGCCAGCAGGCGGACAGGGGTTGAAAAACTGTTTTTT
CDR3: CASRRTGVEKLFF

J: TRBJ2-5
D: -
length: 15
size: -
V: TRBV15
DNA: TGTGCCACCAGCCCCCCGTTACAAGGGAGAGAGACCCAGTACTTC
CDR3: CATSPPLQGRETQYF

J: TRBJ1-2
D: -
length: 14
size: once
V: TRBV15
DNA: TGTGCCACCAGCAGAGATGTGGCAGCGAATGGCTACACCTTC
CDR3: CATSRDVAANGYTF

J: TRBJ2-5
D: TRBD2
length: 14
size: -
V: TRBV2
DNA: TGTGCCAGCGAGGCCGGGGGGGGGATAGAGACCCAGTACTTC
CDR3: CASEAGGGIETQYF

J: TRBJ2-7
D: TRBD1
length: 14
size: -
V: TRBV10-2
DNA: TGCGCCAGCAGTGAGTTGGGACAGATCTACGAGCAGTACTTC
CDR3: CASSELGQIYEQYF